Given below is one T cell receptor (beta chain) in context. The germline gives CDR1 MNHNY, CDR2 SVGAGI (reference sequence). Trimming cost V 7 bases and J 0 bases, with 10 bases left between them. The CDR3 sequence is 13 residues long. The sample belongs to a study of CD8 T cells in Susac syndrome. CD8+ and CD4+ T cells from blood underwent TCR beta sequencing. TEMRA cells were enriched by FACS, while CD8+ and CD4+ T cells were obtained through a negative isolation that was performed magnetically. Roughly 0.45 to 1 ug RNA was reverse transcribed with random hexamers. Coverage of TCR beta CDR3 amplification by immunoSEQ multiplex PCR extended to 54 Vbeta and 13 Jbeta. MiXCR, applied by TCRdb to the immunoSEQ multiplex PCR reads, yields one record per CDR3 protein. The table includes roughly 120,000 distinct CDR3 sequences, around 94% detected once.

The receptor was isolated from a human donor in good health. The sequenced sample consisted of CD4+ T cells from PBMCs. The V gene is TRBV6-6, the J gene TRBJ2-7; D uncertain. CDR3: CASTYRTSYEQYF. The CDR3 DNA follows: TGTGCCAGCACCTACCGGACCTCCTACGAGCAGTACTTC.